The subject of this entry is one TCR beta chain. Its target is not known. A history of autoimmune disease or systemic immunosuppression excluded patients. V was clipped by 6 bases and J by 6 bases; unmatched bases: 14. Germline V gene lookup returns CDR1 SNHLY and CDR2 FYNNEI. The CDR3 runs to 16 residues. The sample comes from a study of OX40 agonist ivuxolimab in advanced cancers. Overall study: The group had a mean age of 60 years, ranged from roughly 23 to 79, and was 82.7% male. There were three patients with partial responses, one having hepatocellular carcinoma and two cutaneous melanoma. Regarding the study as a whole: In the 0.1-3.0 mg/kg groups, partial responders showed among the lowest expansion.

The table came from immunoSEQ multiplex PCR; TCRdb's copy has only in-frame clones and leaves some out. The table shows 70,000 to 95,000 clones, with approximately 88% occurring only once. The rearrangement links TRBV2 to TRBJ2-1, with 7 nucleotides matching TRBD2. The clonotype comes from an adult with an advanced solid tumor such as melanoma, head and neck, liver or kidney cancer. This material consisted of CD4+ or CD8+ T cells sorted from blood, taken in a trial of the OX40 agonist ivuxolimab. The CDR3 loop is CASSPGGLARINEQFF. In DNA form, the CDR3 reads TGTGCCAGCAGCCCGGGGGGACTGGCTAGAATCAATGAGCAGTTCTTC.